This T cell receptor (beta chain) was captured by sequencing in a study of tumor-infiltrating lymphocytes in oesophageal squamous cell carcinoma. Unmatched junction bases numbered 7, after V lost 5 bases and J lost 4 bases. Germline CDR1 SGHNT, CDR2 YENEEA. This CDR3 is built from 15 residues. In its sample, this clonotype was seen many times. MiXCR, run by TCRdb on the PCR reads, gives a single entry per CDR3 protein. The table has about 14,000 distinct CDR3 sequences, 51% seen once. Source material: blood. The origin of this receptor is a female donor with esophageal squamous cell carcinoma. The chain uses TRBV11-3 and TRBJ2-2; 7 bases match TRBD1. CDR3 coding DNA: TGTGCCAGCAGCGCTAACAGGGGAAGCACCGGGGAGCTGTTTTTT. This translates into CASSANRGSTGELFF.